The clone carrying this T cell receptor beta chain is a singleton in its sample. The age range of participants was about 18 to 100 years, with residence in about two dozen US areas. Categorization into cohorts depended on clinical history that participants reported. Before being deemed recovered, Cohort 3 donors had two negative PCRs, clearance, or symptom resolution. Libraries were prepared by immunoSEQ multiplex PCR; TCRdb keeps only in-frame clonotypes and omits some of them. The sample consists of about 350,000 clones, roughly 90% of them appearing once. The data are from a study of blood T cell repertoires in COVID-19. Turning to the study itself: Sample material is recorded as cDNA or gDNA derived from T cells, B-cell-depleted T cells, or PBMCs.

This receptor was taken from a woman in her thirties who had recovered from COVID-19. Sequenced material: PBMCs or T cells enriched from blood (not recorded which).

Here the CDR3 DNA reads TGTGCCAGCAGCGTGGGGGGACGTCAGAGCTCTGGAAACACCATATATTTT. Translating gives CASSVGGRQSSGNTIYF. The rearrangement uses TRBV9 and TRBJ1-3; maybe TRBD1 (5 bases). Looked up from germline, CDR1 is SGDLS and CDR2 is YYNGEE. The V gene lost 2 bases and the J gene lost 0 bases, with 15 bases spanning the gap. The CDR3 has 17 amino acids.